The 26 T cell receptor beta chains in this list originate from one sample, sequenced in a study of technical replicates of blood from a handful of donors. Using immunoSEQ multiplex PCR, the repertoire was profiled, and TCRdb retains in-frame clones only, with some absent. The table shows 14,000 or so clones, with more than 70% occurring only once. Sequencing used PBMCs. The source is a human donor in good health.

The chain couples TRBV4-1 to TRBJ1-2, with TRBD1 matching over 7 bases. Germline CDR1 reads MGHRA; CDR2 reads YSYEKL. The CDR3 covers 16 residues. The ends lost 0 bases at V and 8 bases at J; junction bases unmatched: 12. The CDR3 loop reads CASSQDSRGEGGGYTF. CDR3 coding DNA: TGCGCCAGCAGCCAAGACTCCAGGGGGGAAGGAGGAGGCTACACCTTC.

The CDR3 nucleotides read TGTGCCTGGAGGGCGGGCGGGGCAGGGAACTATGGCTACACCTTC. This gives the protein CAWRAGGAGNYGYTF. This chain joins TRBV30 and TRBJ1-2; weak D call: TRBD1 (5 bases). The CDR3 has 15 amino acids. The germline V gene encodes CDR1 GTSNPN and CDR2 SVGIG (reference sequence). V was cut by 3 bases and J by 2 bases, with 16 bases left in between. Based on the CDR3 plus reference TRBV30 and TRBJ1-2, the full variable domain is SQTIHQWPATLVQPVGSPLSLECTVEGTSNPNLYWYRQAAGRGLQLLFYSVGIGQISSEVPQNLSASRPQDRQFILSSKKLLLSDSGFYLCAWRAGGAGNYGYTFGSGTRLTVV.

The rearrangement links TRBV27 to TRBJ2-5, with 9 nucleotides matching TRBD2. Germline CDR1 reads MNHEY; CDR2 reads SMNVEV (reference sequence). The V gene end was trimmed by 6 bases and the J gene end by 5 bases; junction bases not matched to a gene: 16. The CDR3 loop spans 17 amino acids. The CDR3 sequence is CASSARRVAGGMETQYF. The DNA of the CDR3 is TGTGCCAGCAGCGCTAGGAGGGTCGCGGGAGGGATGGAGACCCAGTACTTC.

The rearrangement links TRBV19 to TRBJ1-1; the match to TRBD1 covers 9 bases. The ends lost 3 bases at V and 4 bases at J; junction bases unmatched: 6. The CDR3 has 15 amino acids. Germline CDR1 LNHDA, CDR2 SQIVND (reference sequence). In nucleotides, the CDR3 is TGTGCCAGTAGTATGGGACAGGGAGTGGGCACTGAAGCTTTCTTT. Its translation is CASSMGQGVGTEAFF.

The chain links TRBV7-9 to TRBJ1-5; D is undetermined. The V gene lost 10 bases and the J gene lost 0 bases, with 13 bases spanning the gap. Germline V gives CDR1 SEHNR, CDR2 FQNEAQ (reference sequence). The CDR3 length is 14 residues. The CDR3 sequence is CANCTQNSNQPQHF. As DNA, the CDR3 is TGTGCCAACTGCACACAGAATAGCAATCAGCCCCAGCATTTT.

The rearrangement joins TRBV7-2 to TRBJ2-2, with 12 bases that match TRBD1. The CDR3 has 17 amino acids. Germline trimming cut 4 bases from V and 3 bases from J; bases unmatched to any gene: 6. In germline, CDR1 is SGHTA, CDR2 FQGNSA. The CDR3 DNA follows: TGTGCCAGCAGCTGGCCGGGACAGGGGGCGCACACCGGGGAGCTGTTTTTT. Translation gives CASSWPGQGAHTGELFF.

The chain joins TRBV7-9 to TRBJ1-4, with 8 bases matching TRBD1. V shed 1 base, J shed 11 bases, and the junction held 6 bases outside the gene matches. CDR3 length: 14 residues. Germline V gene lookup returns CDR1 SEHNR and CDR2 FQNEAQ (reference sequence). In DNA, the CDR3 is TGTGCCAGCAGCTTAGGGACAGGGTCTAATAAACTGTTTTTT. This sequence encodes CASSLGTGSNKLFF. Variable domain in full (rest from reference TRBV7-9 and TRBJ1-4): DTGVSQNPRHKITKRGQNVTFRCDPISEHNRLYWYRQTLGQGPEFLTYFQNEAQLEKSRLLSDRFSAERPKGSFSTLEIQRTEQGDSAMYLCASSLGTGSNKLFFGSGTQLSVL.

The chain combines TRBV19 with TRBJ1-5; 11 bases align to TRBD1. Germline V gives CDR1 LNHDA, CDR2 SQIVND (reference sequence). V lost 5 bases to trimming and J lost 6 bases; unmatched junction nucleotides: 6. The CDR3 sequence is 15 residues long. The CDR3 sequence: CASSSDRGLGQPQHF. CDR3 in DNA: TGTGCCAGTAGTTCGGACAGGGGGCTTGGTCAGCCCCAGCATTTT.

This chain links TRBV18 with TRBJ2-2, with TRBD1 matching over 8 bases. The V segment lost 4 bases and the J segment 11 bases; nucleotides outside the gene matches: 9. Germline loops: CDR1 KGHSH, CDR2 LQKENI. The CDR3 has 14 amino acids. CDR3 sequence reads: CASSRQGTEFELFF. CDR3 bases: TGTGCCAGCTCACGACAGGGGACCGAGTTTGAGCTGTTTTTT. Drawing the rest from reference TRBV18 and TRBJ2-2, the complete variable domain is NAGVMQNPRHLVRRRGQEARLRCSPMKGHSHVYWYRQLPEEGLKFMVYLQKENIIDESGMPKERFSAEFPKEGPSILRIQQVVRGDSAAYFCASSRQGTEFELFFGEGSRLTVL.

V and J are TRBV5-1 and TRBJ2-5; 7 bases align to TRBD1. The CDR3 runs to 14 residues. Germline values: CDR1 SGHRS, CDR2 YFSETQ. Germline trimming cut 4 bases from V and 4 bases from J; bases unmatched to any gene: 7. Here the CDR3 reads CASSPRTGGETQYF. Here the CDR3 DNA reads TGCGCCAGCAGCCCGAGGACAGGCGGAGAGACCCAGTACTTC.

The CDR3 sequence: CASRRQGGETQYF. The CDR3 region has the DNA TGTGCCAGTAGAAGACAGGGTGGAGAGACCCAGTACTTC. This rearrangement joins TRBV19 to TRBJ2-5; 7 bases line up with TRBD1. The length of the CDR3 is 13 residues. The germline CDR1 and CDR2 sequences are LNHDA and SQIVND (reference sequence). Unmatched junction bases numbered 5, after V lost 6 bases and J lost 4 bases.

The rearrangement uses TRBV27 and TRBJ2-7, with 10 nucleotides matching TRBD2. Germline V gives CDR1 MNHEY, CDR2 SMNVEV (reference sequence). There are 17 residues in the CDR3. Trimming at V came to 5 bases and at J to 7 bases, leaving 17 bases not matched to a gene. The CDR3 bases are TGTGCCAGCAGTCCTCGCGAGGGAGCGGGAGGGCTTGAAGAGCAGTACTTC. Its translation is CASSPREGAGGLEEQYF.

The CDR3 nucleotides read TGTGCCAGCAGCAAAGTGGAGGGATGGGTAGGGGAAAAACTGTTTTTT. It specifies CASSKVEGWVGEKLFF. This chain uses TRBV21-1 with TRBJ1-4. TRBV21-1 is listed as a pseudogene. CDR3 length: 16 amino acids.

The genes are TRBV5-1 and TRBJ2-1; 8 nucleotides align to TRBD2. CDR3 length equals 15 residues. V trimming: 5 bases; J trimming: 2 bases; junction bases outside the gene matches: 6. Germline CDR1 reads SGHRS; CDR2 reads YFSETQ. This chain's CDR3 is CASRHSGDTYNEQFF. In DNA form, the CDR3 reads TGCGCCAGCAGGCATAGCGGGGACACCTACAATGAGCAGTTCTTC.

J is TRBJ2-1 and V is TRBV2; 13 bases align to TRBD2. The CDR3 runs 14 residues. The V segment lost 10 bases and the J segment 6 bases; nucleotides outside the gene matches: 6. CDR1 and CDR2 from the germline V gene are SNHLY and FYNNEI. CDR3 in DNA: TGTGCCACCAAGACTAGCGGGGGGTTCAATGAGCAGTTCTTC. Translating it yields CATKTSGGFNEQFF.

The chain couples TRBV11-2 to TRBJ2-5; a weak D match, TRBD2 (6 bases). V was pared by 5 bases and J by 3 bases, with 16 bases between. Per germline, CDR1 SGHAT and CDR2 FQNNGV. The CDR3 covers 15 residues. The CDR3: CASSGPGEAEETQYF. The CDR3 nucleotides are TGTGCCAGCAGCGGGCCCGGGGAGGCGGAAGAGACCCAGTACTTC.

The rearrangement joins TRBV5-1 to TRBJ2-7; 8 bases are shared with TRBD1. The CDR3 runs to 14 residues. With 4 bases clipped from V and 5 bases from J, the junction kept 8 bases outside the gene matches. Germline V gene data show CDR1 as SGHRS and CDR2 as YFSETQ. CDR3 loop: CASSIGQGENEQYF. The CDR3 region has the DNA TGCGCCAGCAGCATAGGACAGGGAGAAAACGAGCAGTACTTC.

The V gene is TRBV7-9, the J gene TRBJ2-6, with D possibly being TRBD1 (5 bases). Germline assignment: CDR1 SEHNR and CDR2 FQNEAQ (reference sequence). The V and J ends lost 1 base and 0 bases respectively, with 7 bases between them. The length of the CDR3 is 16 residues. As DNA, the CDR3 is TGTGCCAGCAGCTTAGGACAGCCCTCTGGGGCCAACGTCCTGACTTTC. This codes for CASSLGQPSGANVLTF.

This sequence joins TRBV9 and TRBJ1-4, with D unclear. Germline values: CDR1 SGDLS, CDR2 YYNGEE. The CDR3 has 13 residues. V shed 2 bases and J shed 8 bases, with 10 bases lying between them. CDR3 loop: CASSVSGNEKLFF. The CDR3 DNA follows: TGTGCCAGCAGCGTGTCGGGTAACGAAAAACTGTTTTTT.

CDR3 amino acids: CASFTGTAFEAFF. For the CDR3, the DNA is TGTGCCAGCTTCACCGGGACAGCTTTTGAAGCTTTCTTT. The chain combines TRBV27 with TRBJ1-1; 7 bases agree with TRBD1. The CDR3 has 13 amino acids. In germline, CDR1 is MNHEY, CDR2 SMNVEV (reference sequence). Trimming removed 8 bases from V and 7 bases from J; junction bases left unmatched: 10.

The CDR3 here is CASSLEGRGIQETQYF. The DNA of the CDR3 is TGCGCCAGCAGCTTGGAGGGCAGGGGTATCCAAGAGACCCAGTACTTC. This chain uses TRBV5-1 with TRBJ2-5; D might be TRBD1 (6 bases). CDR3 length equals 16 residues. Germline V gene data show CDR1 as SGHRS and CDR2 as YFSETQ. Trimming shortened V by 0 bases and J by 1 base, and 13 bases separated the two germline ends. Looking up the rest from reference TRBV5-1 and TRBJ2-5 gives the full variable domain: KAGVTQTPRYLIKTRGQQVTLSCSPISGHRSVSWYQQTPGQGLQFLFEYFSETQRNKGNFPGRFSGRQFSNSRSEMNVSTLELGDSALYLCASSLEGRGIQETQYFGPGTRLLVL.

The rearrangement links TRBV19 to TRBJ1-2; D remains unclear. The V and J ends lost 5 bases and 8 bases respectively, with 12 bases between them. The CDR3 extends over 12 amino acids. Germline-derived CDR1 and CDR2 are LNHDA and SQIVND (reference sequence). CDR3 bases: TGTGCCAGTAGTCCAAGACAATTAGGCTACACCTTC. This translates into CASSPRQLGYTF.

The J gene is TRBJ2-7, the V gene TRBV18; TRBD2 matches at 8 bases. There are 15 residues in the CDR3. The V gene end was trimmed by 2 bases and the J gene end by 3 bases; junction bases not matched to a gene: 6. Germline V lookup: CDR1 KGHSH, CDR2 LQKENI. The CDR3 DNA follows: TGTGCCAGCTCACCATCAGCGGGAGAGGTCTACGAGCAGTACTTC. The encoded protein is CASSPSAGEVYEQYF.

The chain uses TRBV6-1 and TRBJ1-1; TRBD1 matches at 9 bases. V dropped 8 bases and J dropped 4; count of bases not matched to a gene: 8. The germline CDR1 and CDR2 sequences are MNHNS and SASEGT. This CDR3 comprises 14 residues. For the CDR3, the DNA is TGTGCCAGCTATTCCGGGACAGGGAGCACTGAAGCTTTCTTT. Protein product: CASYSGTGSTEAFF.

The rearrangement uses TRBV2 and TRBJ1-2; D not certain. V dropped 3 bases and J dropped 6 bases, with 17 bases sitting between them. The germline CDR1 and CDR2 sequences are SNHLY and FYNNEI. The length of the CDR3 is 15 residues. The DNA for the CDR3 is TGTGCCAGCAGTGAGCGGATGATCGCCCCGGATGGCTACACCTTC. It encodes CASSERMIAPDGYTF.

V gene TRBV7-5 combines with J gene TRBJ1-1. TRBV7-5 is reported as a pseudogene. The CDR3 loop spans 14 amino acids. CDR3: CVRSLKYSNTEAFF. CDR3 bases: TGTGTCAGAAGCTTAAAATACTCGAACACTGAAGCTTTCTTT.